One and the same sample provided the 25 T cell receptor beta chains below, sequenced in a study of T cell changes during pregnancy in multiple sclerosis. The table came from immunoSEQ multiplex PCR; TCRdb's copy has only in-frame clones and leaves some out. This table has 91,000 or so clones, around 92% appearing once. Sequences were derived from peripheral blood, sampled after pregnancy. The receptors come from a female donor with multiple sclerosis, enrolled in a pregnancy study.

This clone was seen just once. The CDR3 DNA sequence: TGTGCCAGCAAGCCGCCGGGAGGGGGCGAGCAGTACTTC. This encodes CASKPPGGGEQYF. This sequence joins TRBV6-1 and TRBJ2-7; 8 bases line up with TRBD2. From germline, CDR1 is MNHNS and CDR2 SASEGT. CDR3 length: 13 residues. J lost 6 bases, V lost 7 bases, and 8 bases had no gene match.

V is TRBV5-4 and J is TRBJ2-7, with D maybe TRBD2 (7 bases). CDR1 and CDR2 from the germline V gene are SGHNT and YYREEE (reference sequence). Trimming shortened V by 2 bases and J by 5 bases, and 11 bases separated the two germline ends. The CDR3 has 13 residues. CDR3 in DNA: TGTGCCAGCAGCTTCGGAGGGGGGGACGAGCAGTACTTC. It codes for CASSFGGGDEQYF.

The chain couples TRBV5-1 to TRBJ1-2, with 8 bases lining up with TRBD1. Germline lookup yields CDR1 SGHRS and CDR2 YFSETQ. CDR3 length equals 16 residues. Trimming removed 4 bases from V and 0 bases from J; junction bases left unmatched: 8. The CDR3 protein is CASSVGTGKANYGYTF. The CDR3 DNA reads TGCGCCAGCAGCGTAGGGACAGGCAAAGCTAACTATGGCTACACCTTC.

This chain uses TRBV7-9 with TRBJ1-2; a weak D match, TRBD1 (6 bases). Germline CDR1 is SEHNR and CDR2 is FQNEAQ (reference sequence). V gave up 2 bases and J gave up 2 bases, with 12 bases separating them. This CDR3 is 15 amino acids long. The CDR3 bases are TGTGCCAGCAGCTTAACAGGGATGGGAAACTATGGCTACACCTTC. Protein: CASSLTGMGNYGYTF.

The rearrangement uses TRBV27 and TRBJ1-2, with 8 positions matching TRBD1. Germline V CDR1 and CDR2: MNHEY, SMNVEV (reference sequence). V was clipped by 6 bases and J by 4 bases; unmatched bases: 7. The CDR3 loop spans 14 amino acids. Written as DNA, the CDR3 is TGTGCCAGCAGCTCAGGGGGCGGGGGCTATGGCTACACCTTC. It translates to CASSSGGGGYGYTF.

V is TRBV25-1 and J is TRBJ2-3; the D gene is possibly TRBD2 (5 bases). The CDR3 consists of 14 residues. Germline CDR1 reads MGHDK; CDR2 reads SYGVNS. Deletions cut 3 bases from V and 2 bases from J, with 9 bases between. The CDR3 DNA sequence: TGTGCCAGCAGTGAGGGTCTAGCCACAGATACGCAGTATTTT. It specifies CASSEGLATDTQYF.

This chain connects TRBV27 to TRBJ2-1, with 10 bases fitting TRBD2. Germline trimming cut 3 bases from V and 6 bases from J; bases unmatched to any gene: 5. The CDR3 length is 15 residues. The germline gives CDR1 MNHEY, CDR2 SMNVEV (reference sequence). The CDR3 spells CASSLGTSGINEQFF. The CDR3, as DNA: TGTGCCAGCAGTTTGGGAACTAGCGGGATCAATGAGCAGTTCTTC.

The chain uses TRBV5-6 and TRBJ2-5, with TRBD2 as a possible D gene (6 bases). Trimming pared 0 bases from V and 2 bases from J, leaving 8 bases between. Germline CDR1 reads SGHDT; CDR2 reads YYEEEE. This CDR3 has 14 amino acids. DNA of the CDR3: TGTGCCAGCAGCTTGGGTGGGGGGCAAGAGACCCAGTACTTC. This codes for CASSLGGGQETQYF. Drawing the rest from reference TRBV5-6 and TRBJ2-5, the complete variable domain is DAGVTQSPTHLIKTRGQQVTLRCSPKSGHDTVSWYQQALGQGPQFIFQYYEEEERQRGNFPDRFSGHQFPNYSSELNVNALLLGDSALYLCASSLGGGQETQYFGPGTRLLVL.

CDR3 region: CSVEEGSHLTDTQYF. In DNA, the CDR3 is TGCAGCGTTGAAGAAGGTAGCCACCTCACAGATACGCAGTATTTT. The V and J genes are TRBV29-1 and TRBJ2-3; D remains unclear. Germline CDR1 SQVTM, CDR2 ANQGSEA. This CDR3 region has 15 residues. The germline V and J ends were trimmed by 0 bases and 2 bases, with 12 bases remaining between them.

V is TRBV7-9 and J is TRBJ1-6; 9 bases fit TRBD1. V gave up 5 bases and J gave up 10 bases; unmatched junction bases: 9. The germline V gene encodes CDR1 SEHNR and CDR2 FQNEAQ (reference sequence). The CDR3 covers 15 residues. Here the CDR3 reads CASSPPGTGISPLHF. The CDR3 nucleotides read TGTGCCAGCAGCCCCCCCGGGACAGGGATCTCACCCCTCCACTTT. Based on the CDR3 plus reference TRBV7-9 and TRBJ1-6, the full variable domain is DTGVSQNPRHKITKRGQNVTFRCDPISEHNRLYWYRQTLGQGPEFLTYFQNEAQLEKSRLLSDRFSAERPKGSFSTLEIQRTEQGDSAMYLCASSPPGTGISPLHFGNGTRLTVT.

The chain couples TRBV4-3 to TRBJ2-7; no clear D. CDR3 length equals 13 residues. The V and J ends lost 0 bases and 3 bases respectively, with 6 bases between them. The V gene's germline CDR1 is LGHNA and CDR2 YSLEER. DNA for the CDR3: TGCGCCAGCAGCCAAGATGAACACTACGAGCAGTACTTC. Protein: CASSQDEHYEQYF.

The V gene is TRBV11-2, the J gene TRBJ1-2, with 7 bases lining up with TRBD1. Germline trimming cut 4 bases from V and 6 bases from J; bases unmatched to any gene: 11. This CDR3 has 15 residues. CDR1 is SGHAT, CDR2 FQNNGV, per germline. CDR3 loop: CASSSLSDRRDGYTF. CDR3 in DNA: TGTGCCAGCAGCTCCCTTTCGGACAGGAGAGATGGCTACACCTTC.

The chain is built from TRBV5-4 and TRBJ2-3; D unresolved. The CDR3 sequence is 14 residues long. The germline V and J ends were trimmed by 0 bases and 1 base, with 6 bases remaining between them. CDR1 and CDR2 (germline): SGHNT, YYREEE (reference sequence). The CDR3 sequence is CASSLAPGTDTQYF. The CDR3, as DNA: TGTGCCAGCAGCTTGGCTCCAGGCACAGATACGCAGTATTTT.

The chain is built from TRBV5-5 and TRBJ2-7; D perhaps matches TRBD2 (6 bases). This CDR3 has 16 residues. V lost 0 bases and J 3 bases, leaving 16 bases between the germline ends. The germline gives CDR1 SGHKS, CDR2 YYEKEE (reference sequence). The CDR3 here is CASSLGPTSKDYEQYF. The DNA of the CDR3 is TGTGCCAGCAGCTTGGGACCGACTAGTAAGGACTACGAGCAGTACTTC.

The rearrangement joins TRBV5-1 to TRBJ2-1; a possible D gene is TRBD2 (6 bases). Germline CDR1 and CDR2: SGHRS and YFSETQ. The length of the CDR3 is 13 residues. V dropped 3 bases and J dropped 7 bases, with 11 bases sitting between them. CDR3 DNA sequence: TGCGCCAGCAGCTGGGGACTTCCTAATGAGCAGTTCTTC. It specifies CASSWGLPNEQFF.

This chain connects TRBV29-1 to TRBJ1-2; TRBD1 might be the D (6 bases). Germline V CDR1 and CDR2: SQVTM, ANQGSEA. The CDR3 totals 13 residues. V lost 6 bases, J lost 3 bases, and 14 bases lay in between. The CDR3 sequence: CSVTLGGDYGYTF. CDR3 coding DNA: TGCAGCGTGACGCTAGGGGGGGACTATGGCTACACCTTC.

The chain recombines TRBV14 with TRBJ2-2; 8 bases agree with TRBD2. The V and J ends lost 4 bases and 4 bases, in that order; junction bases with no gene match: 14. The CDR3 has 18 amino acids. Germline CDR1 is SGHDN and CDR2 is FVKESK. CDR3 DNA: TGTGCCAGCAGCCGCCTATTTCCGGGACTAGGAGGCACCGGGGAGCTGTTTTTT. It encodes CASSRLFPGLGGTGELFF. The whole variable domain, filled in from reference TRBV14 and TRBJ2-2, reads EAGVTQFPSHSVIEKGQTVTLRCDPISGHDNLYWYRRVMGKEIKFLLHFVKESKQDESGMPNNRFLAERTGGTYSTLKVQPAELEDSGVYFCASSRLFPGLGGTGELFFGEGSRLTVL.

This clone was seen just once. The rearrangement links TRBV19 to TRBJ1-2; TRBD1 matches 8 bases. The length of the CDR3 is 14 residues. After removal of 5 bases from V and 2 bases from J, the junction contained 4 bases not matched to a gene. Germline CDR1 LNHDA, CDR2 SQIVND (reference sequence). CDR3 sequence: CASSLDRVNYGYTF. CDR3 nucleotides: TGTGCCAGTAGTTTGGACAGGGTAAACTATGGCTACACCTTC.

The V and J genes are TRBV30 and TRBJ1-3; 7 nucleotides match TRBD1. Germline V gene sequence: CDR1 GTSNPN, CDR2 SVGIG (reference sequence). CDR3 size: 15 residues. The V segment lost 3 bases and the J segment 3 bases; nucleotides outside the gene matches: 8. The CDR3 nucleotides read TGTGCCTGGAGCGGAACAGGGGTTCTTGGAAACACCATATATTTT. It specifies CAWSGTGVLGNTIYF. Full variable domain (outside the CDR3, taken from reference TRBV30 and TRBJ1-3): SQTIHQWPATLVQPVGSPLSLECTVEGTSNPNLYWYRQAAGRGLQLLFYSVGIGQISSEVPQNLSASRPQDRQFILSSKKLLLSDSGFYLCAWSGTGVLGNTIYFGEGSWLTVV.

V usage is TRBV5-6 and J usage is TRBJ1-3; D gene ambiguous. Trimming removed 7 bases from V and 0 bases from J, with 11 bases in between. CDR1 SGHDT and CDR2 YYEEEE come from the germline V gene. This CDR3 region has 14 residues. CDR3 protein: CASHDTSSGNTIYF. The CDR3 nucleotides are TGTGCCAGCCATGACACTTCCTCTGGAAACACCATATATTTT.

V is TRBV27 and J is TRBJ2-7, with a weak D call TRBD2 (5 bases). V was pared by 7 bases and J by 0 bases, with 28 bases between. Germline-derived CDR1 and CDR2 are MNHEY and SMNVEV (reference sequence). The CDR3 is 19 amino acids. The CDR3 spells CASTSASRRRRASSYEQYF. The DNA for the CDR3 is TGTGCCAGCACTTCGGCCTCCAGGCGCAGGCGGGCTAGCTCCTACGAGCAGTACTTC.

The V and J genes are TRBV9 and TRBJ1-5; TRBD1 matches 8 bases. CDR3 size: 15 residues. Germline loops: CDR1 SGDLS, CDR2 YYNGEE. After removal of 4 bases from V and 4 bases from J, the junction contained 7 bases not matched to a gene. Here the CDR3 DNA reads TGTGCCAGCAGCCTCGGACAGGGAGTAAATCAGCCCCAGCATTTT. Amino acids: CASSLGQGVNQPQHF.

The chain joins TRBV5-8 to TRBJ2-7, with D hard to call. The CDR3 consists of 13 residues. V was shortened by 1 base and J by 2 bases, with 7 bases between the two germline ends. CDR1 is SGHTS, CDR2 YDEGEE, per germline. The CDR3 DNA is TGTGCCAGCAGCTTGTCCCCAACCTACGAGCAGTACTTC. This gives the protein CASSLSPTYEQYF. Full variable domain (outside the CDR3, taken from reference TRBV5-8 and TRBJ2-7): EAGVTQSPTHLIKTRGQQATLRCSPISGHTSVYWYQQALGLGLQFLLWYDEGEERNRGNFPPRFSGRQFPNYSSELNVNALELEDSALYLCASSLSPTYEQYFGPGTRLTVT.

V and J are TRBV7-8 and TRBJ2-1, with 7 bases aligning to TRBD2. Germline values: CDR1 SGHVS, CDR2 FQNEAQ. There are 13 residues in the CDR3. The trim removed 0 bases at V and 15 bases at J, leaving 8 bases unmatched. CDR3 nucleotide sequence: TGTGCCAGCAGCTTAGCGGTTGGGAGGGGATGGTTCTTC. Its protein product is CASSLAVGRGWFF.

The J gene is TRBJ1-1, the V gene TRBV29-1; no clear D. The CDR3 is 14 residues long. The germline V and J ends were trimmed by 7 bases and 0 bases, with 15 bases remaining between them. Germline CDR1 SQVTM, CDR2 ANQGSEA. The CDR3 loop is CSARRGQLNTEAFF. The CDR3 bases are TGCAGCGCCCGCCGTGGGCAGCTGAACACTGAAGCTTTCTTT.